The sample holds many counts of the clone carrying this T cell receptor (beta chain). V lost 6 bases and J lost 2, with 11 bases in between. Per the germline V gene, CDR1 is MNHEY and CDR2 is SVGAGI. The CDR3 has 13 amino acids. TCRdb independently ran MiXCR on the 5' RACE reads; one entry per CDR3 protein. This table holds some 61,000 distinct CDR3 sequences, around 4.2% found once. This sample stems from a study of neurological immune-mediated disorders. The V call is TRBV6-5, the J call TRBJ2-7; D unclear. The receptor comes from a man under 40 with multiple sclerosis. The sequenced material came from PBMCs. The CDR3 bases are TGTGCCAGCAGCTACGGGCCGGCCTACGAGCAGTACTTC. Translating it yields CASSYGPAYEQYF.